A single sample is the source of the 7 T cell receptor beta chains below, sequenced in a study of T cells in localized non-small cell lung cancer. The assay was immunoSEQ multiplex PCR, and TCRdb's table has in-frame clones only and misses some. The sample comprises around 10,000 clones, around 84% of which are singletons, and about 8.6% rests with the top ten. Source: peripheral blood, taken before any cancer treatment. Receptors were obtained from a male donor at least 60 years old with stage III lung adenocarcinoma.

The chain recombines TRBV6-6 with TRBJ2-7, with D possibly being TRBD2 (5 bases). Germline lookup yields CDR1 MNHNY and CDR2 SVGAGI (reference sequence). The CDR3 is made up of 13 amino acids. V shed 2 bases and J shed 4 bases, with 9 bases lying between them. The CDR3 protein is CASSYDEGYEQYF. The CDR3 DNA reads TGTGCCAGCAGTTACGATGAGGGATACGAGCAGTACTTC.

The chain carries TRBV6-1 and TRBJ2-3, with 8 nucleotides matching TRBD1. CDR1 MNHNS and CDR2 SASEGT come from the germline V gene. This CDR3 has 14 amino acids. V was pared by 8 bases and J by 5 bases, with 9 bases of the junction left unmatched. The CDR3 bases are TGTGCCAGCGGAGGGGGACAGGAGAGAGATACGCAGTATTTT. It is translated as CASGGGQERDTQYF.

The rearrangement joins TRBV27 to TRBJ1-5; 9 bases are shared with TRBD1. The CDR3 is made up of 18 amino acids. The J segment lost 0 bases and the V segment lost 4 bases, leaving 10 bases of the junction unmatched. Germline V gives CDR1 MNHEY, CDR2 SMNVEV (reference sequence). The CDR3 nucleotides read TGTGCCAGCAGTTCAGGGGGCTGGACAGGGGTTAGCAATCAGCCCCAGCATTTT. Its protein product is CASSSGGWTGVSNQPQHF.

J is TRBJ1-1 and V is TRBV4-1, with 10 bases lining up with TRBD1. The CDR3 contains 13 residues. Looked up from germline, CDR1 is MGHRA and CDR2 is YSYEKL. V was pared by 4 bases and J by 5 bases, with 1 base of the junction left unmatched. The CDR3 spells CASSLGQGTEAFF. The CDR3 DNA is TGCGCCAGCAGCCTGGGACAGGGGACTGAAGCTTTCTTT.

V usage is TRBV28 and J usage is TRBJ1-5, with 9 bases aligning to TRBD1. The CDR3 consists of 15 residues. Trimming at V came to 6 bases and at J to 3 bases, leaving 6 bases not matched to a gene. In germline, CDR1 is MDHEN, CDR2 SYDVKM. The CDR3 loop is CASRDGTGYNQPQHF. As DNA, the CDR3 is TGTGCCAGCAGGGACGGGACAGGGTACAATCAGCCCCAGCATTTT. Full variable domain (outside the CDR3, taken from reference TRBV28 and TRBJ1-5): DVKVTQSSRYLVKRTGEKVFLECVQDMDHENMFWYRQDPGLGLRLIYFSYDVKMKEKGDIPEGYSVSREKKERFSLILESASTNQTSMYLCASRDGTGYNQPQHFGDGTRLSIL.

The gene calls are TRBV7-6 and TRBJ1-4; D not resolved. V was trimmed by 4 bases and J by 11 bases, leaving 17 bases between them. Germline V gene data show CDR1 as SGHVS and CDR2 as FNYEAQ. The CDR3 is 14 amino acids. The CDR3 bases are TGTGCCAGCAGCTCCAGCTCTTCGGGATTGAAACTGTTTTTT. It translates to CASSSSSSGLKLFF.

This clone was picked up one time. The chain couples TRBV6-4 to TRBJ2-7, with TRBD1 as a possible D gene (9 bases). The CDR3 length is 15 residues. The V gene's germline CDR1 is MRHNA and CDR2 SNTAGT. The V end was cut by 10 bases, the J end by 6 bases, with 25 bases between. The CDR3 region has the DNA TGTGCCACCCGACAGGGGGGGACTAGAGTTTGCGAGCAGTACTTC. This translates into CATRQGGTRVCEQYF.